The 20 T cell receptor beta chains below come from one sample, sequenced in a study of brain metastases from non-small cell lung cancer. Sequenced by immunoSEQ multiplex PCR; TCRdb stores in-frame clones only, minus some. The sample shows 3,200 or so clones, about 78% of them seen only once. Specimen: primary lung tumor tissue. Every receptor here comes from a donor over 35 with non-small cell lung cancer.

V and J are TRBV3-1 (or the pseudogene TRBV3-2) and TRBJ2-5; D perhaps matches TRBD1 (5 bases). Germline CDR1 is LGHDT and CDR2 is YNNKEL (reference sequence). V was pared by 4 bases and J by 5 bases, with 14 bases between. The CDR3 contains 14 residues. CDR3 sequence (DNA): TGTGCCAGCAGCCTGTCCCTTGGGGCGGAGACCCAGTACTTC. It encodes CASSLSLGAETQYF.

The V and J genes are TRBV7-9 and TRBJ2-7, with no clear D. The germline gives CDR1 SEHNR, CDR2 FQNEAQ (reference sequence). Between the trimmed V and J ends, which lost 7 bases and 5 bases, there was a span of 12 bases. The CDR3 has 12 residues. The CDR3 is CASNFNSHEQYF. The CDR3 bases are TGTGCCAGCAACTTTAACTCACACGAGCAGTACTTC. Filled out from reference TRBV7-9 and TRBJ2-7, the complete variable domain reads DTGVSQNPRHKITKRGQNVTFRCDPISEHNRLYWYRQTLGQGPEFLTYFQNEAQLEKSRLLSDRFSAERPKGSFSTLEIQRTEQGDSAMYLCASNFNSHEQYFGPGTRLTVT.

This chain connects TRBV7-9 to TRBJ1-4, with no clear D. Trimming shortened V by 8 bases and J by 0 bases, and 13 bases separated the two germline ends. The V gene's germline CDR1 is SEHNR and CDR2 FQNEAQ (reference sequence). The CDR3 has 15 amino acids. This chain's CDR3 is CASQRVPATNEKLFF. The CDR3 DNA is TGTGCCAGCCAGCGGGTTCCGGCAACTAATGAAAAACTGTTTTTT. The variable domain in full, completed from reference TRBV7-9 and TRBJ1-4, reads DTGVSQNPRHKITKRGQNVTFRCDPISEHNRLYWYRQTLGQGPEFLTYFQNEAQLEKSRLLSDRFSAERPKGSFSTLEIQRTEQGDSAMYLCASQRVPATNEKLFFGSGTQLSVL.

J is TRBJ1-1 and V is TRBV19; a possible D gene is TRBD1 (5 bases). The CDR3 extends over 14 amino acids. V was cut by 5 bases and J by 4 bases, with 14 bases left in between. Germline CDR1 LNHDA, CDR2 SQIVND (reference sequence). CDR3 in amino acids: CASSPSRGTTEAFF. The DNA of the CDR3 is TGTGCCAGTAGTCCATCTAGGGGAACCACTGAAGCTTTCTTT.

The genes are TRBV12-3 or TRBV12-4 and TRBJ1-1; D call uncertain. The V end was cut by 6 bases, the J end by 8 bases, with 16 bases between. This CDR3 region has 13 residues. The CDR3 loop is CASRTGGRLEAFF. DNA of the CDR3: TGTGCCAGCAGGACTGGAGGACGGCTAGAAGCTTTCTTT.

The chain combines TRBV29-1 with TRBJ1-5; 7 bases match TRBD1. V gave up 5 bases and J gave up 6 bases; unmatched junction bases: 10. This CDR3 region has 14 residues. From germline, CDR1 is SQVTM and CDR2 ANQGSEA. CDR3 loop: CSVSTGALSQPQHF. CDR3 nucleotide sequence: TGCAGCGTTTCAACAGGGGCTTTGAGTCAGCCCCAGCATTTT.

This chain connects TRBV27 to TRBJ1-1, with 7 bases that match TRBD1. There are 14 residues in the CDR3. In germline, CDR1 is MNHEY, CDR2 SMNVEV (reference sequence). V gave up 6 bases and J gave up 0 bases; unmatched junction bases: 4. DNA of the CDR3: TGTGCCAGCAGCAAACAGGGGTTGAACACTGAAGCTTTCTTT. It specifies CASSKQGLNTEAFF.

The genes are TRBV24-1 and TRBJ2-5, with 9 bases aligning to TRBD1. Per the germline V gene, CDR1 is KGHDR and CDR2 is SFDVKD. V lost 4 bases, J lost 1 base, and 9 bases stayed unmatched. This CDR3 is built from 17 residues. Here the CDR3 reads CATSERLTGGGQETQYF. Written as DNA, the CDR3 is TGTGCCACCAGTGAGCGGCTGACAGGGGGAGGCCAAGAGACCCAGTACTTC.

In DNA form, the CDR3 reads TGTGCCAGTAGTGGCGGGGCTTCTAATGAAAAACTGTTTTTT. Its translation: CASSGGASNEKLFF. The chain is built from TRBV19 and TRBJ1-4; D perhaps matches TRBD1 (5 bases). CDR3 length equals 14 residues. V was trimmed by 5 bases and J by 3 bases, leaving 10 bases between them. CDR1 LNHDA and CDR2 SQIVND come from the germline V gene (reference sequence).

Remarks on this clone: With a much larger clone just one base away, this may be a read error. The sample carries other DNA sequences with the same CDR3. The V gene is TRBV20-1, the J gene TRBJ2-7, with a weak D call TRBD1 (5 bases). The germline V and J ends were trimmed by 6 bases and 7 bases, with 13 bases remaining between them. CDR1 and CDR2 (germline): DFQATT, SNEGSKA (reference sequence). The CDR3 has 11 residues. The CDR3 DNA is TGCAGTGCCCTGGGGCGAGGTGAGCAGTACTTC. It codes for CSALGRGEQYF.

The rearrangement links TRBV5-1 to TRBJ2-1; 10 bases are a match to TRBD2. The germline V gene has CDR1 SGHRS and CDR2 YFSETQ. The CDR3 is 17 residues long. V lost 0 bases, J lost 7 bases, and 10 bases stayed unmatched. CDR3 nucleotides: TGCGCCAGCAGCTTGGAGGTTGACCTAGCGGGGGCTAATGAGCAGTTCTTC. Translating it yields CASSLEVDLAGANEQFF.

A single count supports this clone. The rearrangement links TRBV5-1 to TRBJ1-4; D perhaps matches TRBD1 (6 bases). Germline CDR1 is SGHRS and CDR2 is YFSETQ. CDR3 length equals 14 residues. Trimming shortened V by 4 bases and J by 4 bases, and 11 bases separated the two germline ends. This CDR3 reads CASSPKGGNEKLFF. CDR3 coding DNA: TGCGCCAGCAGCCCGAAAGGGGGTAATGAAAAACTGTTTTTT.

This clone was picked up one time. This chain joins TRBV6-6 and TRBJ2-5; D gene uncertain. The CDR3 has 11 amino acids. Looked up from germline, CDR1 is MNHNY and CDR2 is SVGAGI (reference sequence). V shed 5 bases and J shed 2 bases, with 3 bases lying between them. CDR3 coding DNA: TGTGCCAGCAGTCATCAAGAGACCCAGTACTTC. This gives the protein CASSHQETQYF.

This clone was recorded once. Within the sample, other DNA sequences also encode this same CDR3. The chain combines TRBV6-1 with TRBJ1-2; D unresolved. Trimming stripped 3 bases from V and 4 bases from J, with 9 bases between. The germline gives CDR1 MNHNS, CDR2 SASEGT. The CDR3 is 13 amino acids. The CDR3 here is CASSETGPYGYTF. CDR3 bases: TGTGCCAGCAGTGAGACCGGACCCTATGGCTACACCTTC.

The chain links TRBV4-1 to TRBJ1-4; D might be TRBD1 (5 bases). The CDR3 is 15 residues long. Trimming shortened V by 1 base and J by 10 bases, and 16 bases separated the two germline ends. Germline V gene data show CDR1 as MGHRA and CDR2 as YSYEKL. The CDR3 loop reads CASSQGGGGDGKLFF. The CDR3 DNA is TGCGCCAGCAGCCAAGGGGGAGGAGGGGATGGAAAACTGTTTTTT.

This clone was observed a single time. The CDR3 reads CASSRGEVTGELFF. The CDR3 nucleotides are TGTGCCAGCAGCCGGGGGGAGGTAACCGGGGAGCTGTTTTTT. This chain links TRBV3-1 (or the pseudogene TRBV3-2) with TRBJ2-2, with D tentatively TRBD2 (6 bases). With 4 bases removed from V and 5 bases from J, the gap between germline ends came to 11 bases. The germline V gene encodes CDR1 LGHDT and CDR2 YNNKEL (reference sequence). The CDR3 is made up of 14 amino acids.

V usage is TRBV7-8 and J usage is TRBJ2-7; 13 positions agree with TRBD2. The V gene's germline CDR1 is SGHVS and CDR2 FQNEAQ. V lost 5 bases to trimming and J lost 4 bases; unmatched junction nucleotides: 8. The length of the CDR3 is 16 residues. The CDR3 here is CASSGRLAGGIYEQYF. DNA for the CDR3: TGTGCCAGCAGCGGACGACTAGCGGGGGGAATATACGAGCAGTACTTC.

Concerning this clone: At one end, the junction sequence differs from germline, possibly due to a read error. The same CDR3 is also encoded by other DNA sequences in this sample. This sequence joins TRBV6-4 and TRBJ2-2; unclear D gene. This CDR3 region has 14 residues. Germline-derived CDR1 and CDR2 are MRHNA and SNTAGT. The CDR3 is CASSDGSYTGELFF. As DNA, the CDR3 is TGTGCCAGCAGTGATGGCAGTTACACCGGAGAGCTGTTTTTT.

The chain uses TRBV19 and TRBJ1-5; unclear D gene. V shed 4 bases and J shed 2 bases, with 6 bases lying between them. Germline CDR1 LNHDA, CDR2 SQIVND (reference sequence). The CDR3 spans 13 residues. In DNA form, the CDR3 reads TGTGCCAGTAGTAAAGGCGGCAATCAGCCCCAGCATTTT. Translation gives CASSKGGNQPQHF.

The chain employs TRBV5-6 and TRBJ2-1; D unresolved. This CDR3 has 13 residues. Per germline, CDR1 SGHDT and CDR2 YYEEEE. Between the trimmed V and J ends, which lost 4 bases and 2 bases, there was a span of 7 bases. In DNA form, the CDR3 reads TGTGCCAGCAGCAGTGGGGCCTACAATGAGCAGTTCTTC. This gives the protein CASSSGAYNEQFF.